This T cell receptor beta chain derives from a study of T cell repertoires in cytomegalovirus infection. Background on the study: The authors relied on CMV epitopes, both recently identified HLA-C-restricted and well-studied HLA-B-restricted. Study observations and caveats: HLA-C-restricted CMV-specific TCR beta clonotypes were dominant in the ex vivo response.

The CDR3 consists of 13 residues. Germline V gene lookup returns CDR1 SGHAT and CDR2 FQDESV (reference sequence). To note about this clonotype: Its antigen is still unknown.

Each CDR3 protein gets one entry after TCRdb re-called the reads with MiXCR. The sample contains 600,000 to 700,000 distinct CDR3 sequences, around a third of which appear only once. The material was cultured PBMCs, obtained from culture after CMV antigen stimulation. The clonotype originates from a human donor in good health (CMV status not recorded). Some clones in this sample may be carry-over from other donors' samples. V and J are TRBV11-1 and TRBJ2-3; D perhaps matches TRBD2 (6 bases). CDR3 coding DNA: TGTGCGGTGGGAGGCCAAAACACAGATACGCAGTATTTT. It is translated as CAVGGQNTDTQYF.